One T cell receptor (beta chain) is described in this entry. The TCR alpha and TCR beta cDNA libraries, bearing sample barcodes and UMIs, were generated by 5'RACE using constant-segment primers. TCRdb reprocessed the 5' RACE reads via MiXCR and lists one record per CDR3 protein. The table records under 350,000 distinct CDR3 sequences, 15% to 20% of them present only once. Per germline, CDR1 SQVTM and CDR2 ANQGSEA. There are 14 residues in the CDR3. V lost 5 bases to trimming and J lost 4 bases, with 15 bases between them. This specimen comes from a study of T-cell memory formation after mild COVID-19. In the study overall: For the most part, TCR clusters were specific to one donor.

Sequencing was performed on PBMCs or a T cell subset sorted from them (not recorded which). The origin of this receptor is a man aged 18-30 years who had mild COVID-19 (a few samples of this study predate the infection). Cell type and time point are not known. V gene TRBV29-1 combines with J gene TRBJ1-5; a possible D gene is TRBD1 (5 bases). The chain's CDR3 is CSVPGPGGNQPQHF. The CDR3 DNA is TGCAGCGTTCCGGGCCCGGGGGGGAATCAGCCCCAGCATTTT.